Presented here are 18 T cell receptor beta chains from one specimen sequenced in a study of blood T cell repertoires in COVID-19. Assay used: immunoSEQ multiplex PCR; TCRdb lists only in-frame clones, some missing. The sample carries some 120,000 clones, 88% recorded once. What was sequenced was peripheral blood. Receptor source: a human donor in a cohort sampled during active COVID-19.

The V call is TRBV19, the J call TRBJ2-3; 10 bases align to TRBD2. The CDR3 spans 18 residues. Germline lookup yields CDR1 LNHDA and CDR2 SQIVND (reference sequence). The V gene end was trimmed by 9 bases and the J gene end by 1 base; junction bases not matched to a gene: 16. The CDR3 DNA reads TGTGCCAGCAGCCGACGCTTAGCGGGAGGAGGGGGCACAGATACGCAGTATTTT. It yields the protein CASSRRLAGGGGTDTQYF.

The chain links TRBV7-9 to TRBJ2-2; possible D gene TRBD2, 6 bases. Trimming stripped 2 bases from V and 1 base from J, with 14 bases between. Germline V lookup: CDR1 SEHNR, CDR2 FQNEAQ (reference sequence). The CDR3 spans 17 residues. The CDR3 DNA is TGTGCCAGCAGCTTATCGATGGGACTGGGGAACACCGGGGAGCTGTTTTTT. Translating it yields CASSLSMGLGNTGELFF.

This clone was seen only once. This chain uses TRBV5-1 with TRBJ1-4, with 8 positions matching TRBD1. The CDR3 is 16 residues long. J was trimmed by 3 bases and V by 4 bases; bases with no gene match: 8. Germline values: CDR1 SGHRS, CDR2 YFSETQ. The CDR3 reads CASSDGQGQANEKLFF. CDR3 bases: TGCGCCAGCAGCGACGGACAGGGTCAGGCTAATGAAAAACTGTTTTTT. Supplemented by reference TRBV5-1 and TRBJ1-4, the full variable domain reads KAGVTQTPRYLIKTRGQQVTLSCSPISGHRSVSWYQQTPGQGLQFLFEYFSETQRNKGNFPGRFSGRQFSNSRSEMNVSTLELGDSALYLCASSDGQGQANEKLFFGSGTQLSVL.

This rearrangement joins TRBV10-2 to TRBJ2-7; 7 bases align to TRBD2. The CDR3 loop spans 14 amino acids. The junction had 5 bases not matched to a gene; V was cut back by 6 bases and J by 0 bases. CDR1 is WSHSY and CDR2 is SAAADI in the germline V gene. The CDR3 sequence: CASRGGGSSYEQYF. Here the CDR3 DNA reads TGCGCCAGCAGGGGCGGGGGTTCCTCCTACGAGCAGTACTTC.

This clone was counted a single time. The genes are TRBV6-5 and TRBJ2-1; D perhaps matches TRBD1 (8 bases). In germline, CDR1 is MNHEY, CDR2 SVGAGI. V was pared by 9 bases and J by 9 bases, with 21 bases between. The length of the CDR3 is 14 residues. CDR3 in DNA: TGTGCCAGACAGGGGGGGCGTGTATTGGTTGAGCAGTTCTTC. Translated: CARQGGRVLVEQFF.

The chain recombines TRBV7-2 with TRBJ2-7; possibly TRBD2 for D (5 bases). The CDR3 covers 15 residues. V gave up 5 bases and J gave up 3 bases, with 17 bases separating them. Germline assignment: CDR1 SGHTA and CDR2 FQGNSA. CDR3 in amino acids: CASSVYGNKIYEQYF. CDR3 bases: TGTGCCAGCAGCGTTTACGGGAATAAGATCTACGAGCAGTACTTC.

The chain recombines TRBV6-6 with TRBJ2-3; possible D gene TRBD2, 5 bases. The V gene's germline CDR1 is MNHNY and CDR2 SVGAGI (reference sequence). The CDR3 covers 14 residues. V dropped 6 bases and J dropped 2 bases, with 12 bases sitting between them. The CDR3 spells CASSRTLVTDTQYF. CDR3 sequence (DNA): TGTGCCAGCAGCCGGACTCTCGTCACAGATACGCAGTATTTT.

Here the CDR3 reads CASSFPLQGTPNEQYF. As DNA, the CDR3 is TGTGCCAGCAGCTTCCCCCTTCAGGGTACACCGAACGAGCAGTACTTC. The chain couples TRBV7-8 to TRBJ2-7, with D perhaps matching TRBD1 (5 bases). With 3 bases removed from V and 5 bases from J, the gap between germline ends came to 20 bases. The length of the CDR3 is 16 residues. Germline loops: CDR1 SGHVS, CDR2 FQNEAQ.

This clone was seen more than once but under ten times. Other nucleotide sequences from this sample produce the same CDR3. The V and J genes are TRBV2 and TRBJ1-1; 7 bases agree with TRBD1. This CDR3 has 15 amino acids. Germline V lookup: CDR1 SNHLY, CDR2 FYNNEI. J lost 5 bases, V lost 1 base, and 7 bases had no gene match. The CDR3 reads CASSEVAGGSTEAFF. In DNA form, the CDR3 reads TGTGCCAGCAGTGAAGTGGCAGGGGGGTCTACTGAAGCTTTCTTT.

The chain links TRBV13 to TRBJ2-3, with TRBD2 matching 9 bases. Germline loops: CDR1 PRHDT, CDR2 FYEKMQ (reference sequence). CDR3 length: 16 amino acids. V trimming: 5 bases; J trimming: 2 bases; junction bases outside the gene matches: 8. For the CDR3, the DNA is TGTGCCAGCAGCCAGGGGGGCGGGAGGGCCACAGATACGCAGTATTTT. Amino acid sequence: CASSQGGGRATDTQYF.

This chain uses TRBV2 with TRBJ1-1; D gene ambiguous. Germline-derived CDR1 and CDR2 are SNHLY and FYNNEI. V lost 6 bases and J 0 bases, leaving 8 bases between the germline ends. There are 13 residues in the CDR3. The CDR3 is CASSRDVNTEAFF. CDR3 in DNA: TGTGCCAGCAGCCGGGATGTGAACACTGAAGCTTTCTTT.

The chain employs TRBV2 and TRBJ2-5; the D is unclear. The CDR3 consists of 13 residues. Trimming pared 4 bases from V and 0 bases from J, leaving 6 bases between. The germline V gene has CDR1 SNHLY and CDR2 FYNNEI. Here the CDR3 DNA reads TGTGCCAGCAGTGCTGACAACCAAGAGACCCAGTACTTC. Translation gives CASSADNQETQYF.

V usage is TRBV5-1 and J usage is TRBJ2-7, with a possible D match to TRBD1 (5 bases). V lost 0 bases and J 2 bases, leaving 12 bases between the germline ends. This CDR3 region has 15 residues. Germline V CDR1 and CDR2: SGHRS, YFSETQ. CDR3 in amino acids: CASSLAHRRPYEQYF. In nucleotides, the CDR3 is TGCGCCAGCAGCTTGGCTCACAGGCGGCCCTACGAGCAGTACTTC.

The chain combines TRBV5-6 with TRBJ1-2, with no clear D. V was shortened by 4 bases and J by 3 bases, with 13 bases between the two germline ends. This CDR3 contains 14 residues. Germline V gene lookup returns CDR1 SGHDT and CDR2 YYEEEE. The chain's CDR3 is CASSEGTDYYGYTF. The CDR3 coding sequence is TGTGCCAGCAGCGAGGGAACGGACTACTATGGCTACACCTTC.

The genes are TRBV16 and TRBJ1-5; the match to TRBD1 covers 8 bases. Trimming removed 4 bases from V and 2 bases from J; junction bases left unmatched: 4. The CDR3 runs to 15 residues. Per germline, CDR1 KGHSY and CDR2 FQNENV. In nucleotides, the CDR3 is TGTGCCAGCAGCCCTGACAGGGGTGGCAATCAGCCCCAGCATTTT. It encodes CASSPDRGGNQPQHF.

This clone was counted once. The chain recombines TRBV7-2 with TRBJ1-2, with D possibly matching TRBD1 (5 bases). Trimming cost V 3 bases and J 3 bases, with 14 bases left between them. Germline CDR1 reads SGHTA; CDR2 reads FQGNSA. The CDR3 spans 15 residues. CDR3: CASSFWAGGYYGYTF. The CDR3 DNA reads TGTGCCAGCAGCTTCTGGGCGGGGGGGTACTATGGCTACACCTTC. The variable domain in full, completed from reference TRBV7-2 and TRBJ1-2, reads GAGVSQSPSNKVTEKGKDVELRCDPISGHTALYWYRQSLGQGLEFLIYFQGNSAPDKSGLPSDRFSAERTGGSVSTLTIQRTQQEDSAVYLCASSFWAGGYYGYTFGSGTRLTVV.

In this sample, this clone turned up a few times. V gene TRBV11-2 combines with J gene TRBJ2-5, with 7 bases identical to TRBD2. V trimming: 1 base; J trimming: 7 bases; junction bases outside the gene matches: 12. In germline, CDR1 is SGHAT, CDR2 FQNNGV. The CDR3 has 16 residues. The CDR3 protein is CASSLVISGPLRTQYF. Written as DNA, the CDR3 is TGTGCCAGCAGCTTAGTGATTAGCGGGCCACTCCGGACCCAGTACTTC.

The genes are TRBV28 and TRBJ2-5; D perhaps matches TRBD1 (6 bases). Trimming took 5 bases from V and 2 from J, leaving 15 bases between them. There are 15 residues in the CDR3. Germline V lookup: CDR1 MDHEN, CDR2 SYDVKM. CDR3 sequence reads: CASSPQGQEQETQYF. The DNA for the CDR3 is TGTGCCAGCAGTCCCCAGGGGCAGGAACAAGAGACCCAGTACTTC. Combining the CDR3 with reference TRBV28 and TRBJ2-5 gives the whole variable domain DVKVTQSSRYLVKRTGEKVFLECVQDMDHENMFWYRQDPGLGLRLIYFSYDVKMKEKGDIPEGYSVSREKKERFSLILESASTNQTSMYLCASSPQGQEQETQYFGPGTRLLVL.